Included here is one TCR beta chain sequence, with context. The sample is drawn from a study of long-term antiretroviral therapy in people with HIV. Investigators performed immunoSEQ version v3.0 at survey level. The assay was immunoSEQ multiplex PCR, and TCRdb's table has in-frame clones only and misses some. The profile shows around 18,000 clones, around 91% of them singletons. With V trimmed by 4 bases and J by 4 bases, 4 bases remained unmatched. Germline V lookup: CDR1 KGHSH, CDR2 LQKENI. The CDR3 totals 14 residues. The chain uses TRBV18 and TRBJ2-3; 8 bases match TRBD2. The material sequenced was unsorted PBMCs, taken 4.2 years after starting antiretroviral therapy. This clonotype was sampled from a middle-aged man with HIV. The CDR3 sequence: CASSLGLVPDTQYF. DNA for the CDR3: TGTGCCAGCTCACTGGGACTAGTCCCAGATACGCAGTATTTT.